These 5 T cell receptor beta chains were all obtained from the same sample, sequenced in a study of blood T cell repertoires in COVID-19. Using immunoSEQ multiplex PCR, the repertoire was profiled, and TCRdb retains in-frame clones only, with some absent. Among fewer than 450,000 clones listed, more than 75% were seen once. Material for sequencing was PBMCs or T cells enriched from blood (not recorded which). All receptors derive from a young woman who had recovered from COVID-19.

Only a few counts were recorded for this clone. In nucleotides, the CDR3 is TGTGCCAGAAGCCCAGGGCCCGGGGAGCTGTTTTTT. Translating gives CARSPGPGELFF. The chain is built from TRBV5-3 and TRBJ2-2, with TRBD1 as a possible D gene (5 bases). TRBV5-3 is noted as an ORF with a role that remains uncertain. CDR3 length equals 12 residues. With 4 bases removed from V and 6 bases from J, the gap between germline ends came to 7 bases.

This clone was detected a few times. This chain uses TRBV5-1 with TRBJ1-4; 9 bases map to TRBD1. V was pared by 4 bases and J by 6 bases, with 10 bases of the junction left unmatched. The CDR3 runs 16 residues. CDR1 SGHRS and CDR2 YFSETQ come from the germline V gene. The chain's CDR3 is CASSVGYRGRDEKLFF. The CDR3 DNA reads as TGCGCCAGCAGCGTGGGTTACAGGGGGCGCGATGAAAAACTGTTTTTT.

V is TRBV19 and J is TRBJ1-4; possible D gene TRBD1, 6 bases. CDR1 LNHDA and CDR2 SQIVND come from the germline V gene (reference sequence). V gave up 5 bases and J gave up 5 bases, with 9 bases separating them. The CDR3 loop spans 13 amino acids. CDR3 residues: CASSPTGNEKLFF. CDR3 bases: TGTGCCAGTAGTCCCACAGGGAATGAAAAACTGTTTTTT.

This chain uses TRBV30 with TRBJ2-7, with TRBD1 identical over 10 bases. Germline values: CDR1 GTSNPN, CDR2 SVGIG (reference sequence). The CDR3 has 11 residues. Germline trimming cut 1 base from V and 13 bases from J; bases unmatched to any gene: 4. The CDR3 is CAWSGGTGVYF. DNA for the CDR3: TGTGCCTGGAGTGGGGGGACAGGGGTTTACTTC.

The chain couples TRBV6-5 to TRBJ1-1; D not resolved. The germline V and J ends were trimmed by 6 bases and 0 bases, with 8 bases remaining between them. Per the germline V gene, CDR1 is MNHEY and CDR2 is SVGAGI. The CDR3 has 13 residues. Here the CDR3 reads CASRGGMNTEAFF. CDR3 coding DNA: TGTGCCAGCAGGGGCGGGATGAACACTGAAGCTTTCTTT.